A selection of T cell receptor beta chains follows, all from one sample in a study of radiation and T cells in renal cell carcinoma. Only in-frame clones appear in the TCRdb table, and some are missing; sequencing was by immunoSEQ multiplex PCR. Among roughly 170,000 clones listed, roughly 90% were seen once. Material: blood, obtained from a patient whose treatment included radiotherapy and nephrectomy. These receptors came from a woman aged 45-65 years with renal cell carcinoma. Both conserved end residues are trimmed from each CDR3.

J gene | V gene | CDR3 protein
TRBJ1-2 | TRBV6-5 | ASSWAQGLKFGYT
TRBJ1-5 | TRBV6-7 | ASSYHGTPLSNQPQH
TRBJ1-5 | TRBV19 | ASTRGQGNSNQPQH
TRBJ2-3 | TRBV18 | ASSRQGRDTQY
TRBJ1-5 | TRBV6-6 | ASSYKQGASNQPQH
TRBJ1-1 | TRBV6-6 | ASSYGSSNTEAF
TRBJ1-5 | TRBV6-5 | ASSPAGVNQPQH
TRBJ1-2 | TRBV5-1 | ASSLEQGFYGYT
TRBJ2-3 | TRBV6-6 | ASSYPAGGTDTQY
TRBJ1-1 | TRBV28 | ASRTLRGPTTEEAF
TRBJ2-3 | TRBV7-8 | ASSPGDRGAFTDTQY
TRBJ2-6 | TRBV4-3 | ASSPGIATSGANVLT
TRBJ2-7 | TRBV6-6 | ASSYVQGAQEQY
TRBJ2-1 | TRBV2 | ASRGTSGGDNEQF
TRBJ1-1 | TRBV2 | ASSVLMQNTEAF
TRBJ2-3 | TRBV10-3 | AISPGRSLTDTQY
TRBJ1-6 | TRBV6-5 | ASSFNNNSPLH
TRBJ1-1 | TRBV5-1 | ASSHNQNTEAF
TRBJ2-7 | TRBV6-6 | ASTPRGRGDREQY
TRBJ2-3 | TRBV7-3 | ASSLNGGELTDTQY
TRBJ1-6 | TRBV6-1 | ASSEEDAGQSPLH
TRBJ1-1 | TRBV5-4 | ASSLQGMNTEAF
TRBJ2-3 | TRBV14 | ASSQEQLPTDTQY
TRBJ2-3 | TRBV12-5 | ASGIDRASTDTQY
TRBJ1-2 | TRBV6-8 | ASTVCSTATPYGYT
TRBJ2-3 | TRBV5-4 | ASSQRRDTQY
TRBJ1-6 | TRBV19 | ASSIGADSPLH
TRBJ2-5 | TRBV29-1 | SVGASPGSIGTQY
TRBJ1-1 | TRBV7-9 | ASSGTGSIEAF
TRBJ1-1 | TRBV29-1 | SVYQRGLNTEAF
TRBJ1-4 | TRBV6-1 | ASSLVQVRNEKLF
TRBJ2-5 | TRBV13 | ASSSQAGLYRETQY
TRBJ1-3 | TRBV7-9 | ASSDEEIGNTIY
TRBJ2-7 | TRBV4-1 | ASSLGGTLDEQY
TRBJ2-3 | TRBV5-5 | ASSLYVRSTDTQY
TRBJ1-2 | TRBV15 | ATSRDGGYGYT
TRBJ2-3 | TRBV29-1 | SVDGTSGDTQY
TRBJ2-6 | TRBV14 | ASSQGSKLESSGANVLT
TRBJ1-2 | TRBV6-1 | ASSERQTGYT
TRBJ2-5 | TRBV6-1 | ASSIELQAQETQY
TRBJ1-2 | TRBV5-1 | ASSSGTGGNYGYT
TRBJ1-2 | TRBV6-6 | ASTSQGDYGYT
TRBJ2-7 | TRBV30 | AWSESFTGQPKREY
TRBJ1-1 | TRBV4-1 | ASSQRVGRLNTEAF
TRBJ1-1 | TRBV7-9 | ASSGGEDEAF
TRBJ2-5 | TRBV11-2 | ASTWGGAPETQY
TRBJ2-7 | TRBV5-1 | ASSLEGQGYSYEQY
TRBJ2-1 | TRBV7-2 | ASSLMSGNRGNEQF
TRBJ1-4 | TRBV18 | ASSPQGTGGWLF
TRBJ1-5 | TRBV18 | ASSLDGQSNQPQH
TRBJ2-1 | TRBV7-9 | ASLARGQALNEQF
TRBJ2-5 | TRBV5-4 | ASSPDREETQY